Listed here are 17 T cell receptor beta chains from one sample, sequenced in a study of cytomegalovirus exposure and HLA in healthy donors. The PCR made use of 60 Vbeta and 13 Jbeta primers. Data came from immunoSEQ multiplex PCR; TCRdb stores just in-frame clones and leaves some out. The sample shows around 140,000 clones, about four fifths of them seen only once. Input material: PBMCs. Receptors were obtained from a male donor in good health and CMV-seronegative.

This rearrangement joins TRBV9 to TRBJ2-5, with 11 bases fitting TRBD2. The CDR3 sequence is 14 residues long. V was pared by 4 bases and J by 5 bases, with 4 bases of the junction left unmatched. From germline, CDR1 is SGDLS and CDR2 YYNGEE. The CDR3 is CASSLAGGRETQYF. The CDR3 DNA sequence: TGTGCCAGCAGCCTAGCGGGGGGTAGGGAGACCCAGTACTTC.

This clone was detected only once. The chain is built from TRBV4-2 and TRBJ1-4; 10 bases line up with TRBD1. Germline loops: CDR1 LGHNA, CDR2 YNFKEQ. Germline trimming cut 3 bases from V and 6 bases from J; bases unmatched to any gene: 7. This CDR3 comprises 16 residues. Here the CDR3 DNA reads TGTGCCAGCAGCCAGGCTATCGGACAGGGGGATGAAAAACTGTTTTTT. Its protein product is CASSQAIGQGDEKLFF.

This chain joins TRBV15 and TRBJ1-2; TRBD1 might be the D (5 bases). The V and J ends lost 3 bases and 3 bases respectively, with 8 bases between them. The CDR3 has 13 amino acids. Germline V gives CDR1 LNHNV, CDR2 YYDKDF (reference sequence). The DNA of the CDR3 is TGTGCCACCAGCAGTGGACACGACTATGGCTACACCTTC. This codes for CATSSGHDYGYTF.

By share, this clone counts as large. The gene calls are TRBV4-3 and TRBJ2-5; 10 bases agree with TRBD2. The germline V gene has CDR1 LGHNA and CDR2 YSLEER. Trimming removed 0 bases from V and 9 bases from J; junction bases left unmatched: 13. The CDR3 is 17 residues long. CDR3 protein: CASSQDLSSGGLPAQYF. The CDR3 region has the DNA TGCGCCAGCAGCCAAGATCTTTCTAGCGGGGGACTTCCAGCCCAGTACTTC.

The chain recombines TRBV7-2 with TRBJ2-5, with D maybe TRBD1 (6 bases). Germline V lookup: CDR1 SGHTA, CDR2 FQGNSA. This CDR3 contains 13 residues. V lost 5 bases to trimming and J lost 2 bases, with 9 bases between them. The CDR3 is CASSEQGQETQYF. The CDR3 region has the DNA TGTGCCAGCAGCGAACAGGGTCAAGAGACCCAGTACTTC.

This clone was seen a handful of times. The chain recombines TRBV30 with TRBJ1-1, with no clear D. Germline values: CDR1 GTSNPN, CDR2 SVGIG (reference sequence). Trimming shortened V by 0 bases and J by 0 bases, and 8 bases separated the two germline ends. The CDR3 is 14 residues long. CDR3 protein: CAWSVSTLNTEAFF. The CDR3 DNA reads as TGTGCCTGGAGTGTTAGCACCTTGAACACTGAAGCTTTCTTT.

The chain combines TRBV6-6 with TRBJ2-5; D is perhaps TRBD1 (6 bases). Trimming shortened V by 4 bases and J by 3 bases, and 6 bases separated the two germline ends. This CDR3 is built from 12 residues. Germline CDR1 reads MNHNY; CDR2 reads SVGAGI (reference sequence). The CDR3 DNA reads TGTGCCAGCAGTTGGACAGAAGAGACCCAGTACTTC. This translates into CASSWTEETQYF.

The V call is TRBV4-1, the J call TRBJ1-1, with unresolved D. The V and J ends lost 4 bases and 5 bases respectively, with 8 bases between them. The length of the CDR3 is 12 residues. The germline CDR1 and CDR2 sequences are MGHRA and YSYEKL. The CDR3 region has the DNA TGCGCCAGCAGCCCCTTCGGGACTGAAGCTTTCTTT. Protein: CASSPFGTEAFF.

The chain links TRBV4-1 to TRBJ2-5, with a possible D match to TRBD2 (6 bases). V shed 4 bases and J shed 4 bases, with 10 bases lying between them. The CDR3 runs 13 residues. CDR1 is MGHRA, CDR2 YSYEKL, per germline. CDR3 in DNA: TGCGCCAGCAGCCGAGCGGGTCCAGAGACCCAGTACTTC. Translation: CASSRAGPETQYF.

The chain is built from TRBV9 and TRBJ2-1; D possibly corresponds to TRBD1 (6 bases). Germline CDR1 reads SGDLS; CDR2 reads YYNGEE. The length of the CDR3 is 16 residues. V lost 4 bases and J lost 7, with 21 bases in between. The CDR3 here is CASSIHVGRGVNEQFF. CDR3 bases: TGTGCCAGCAGCATTCACGTCGGCAGGGGAGTGAATGAGCAGTTCTTC.

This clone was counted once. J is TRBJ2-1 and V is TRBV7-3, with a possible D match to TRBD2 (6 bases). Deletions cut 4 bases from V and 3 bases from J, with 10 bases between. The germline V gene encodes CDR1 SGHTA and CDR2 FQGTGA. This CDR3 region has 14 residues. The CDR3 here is CASSWDSGYNEQFF. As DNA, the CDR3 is TGTGCCAGCAGCTGGGACTCAGGCTACAATGAGCAGTTCTTC.

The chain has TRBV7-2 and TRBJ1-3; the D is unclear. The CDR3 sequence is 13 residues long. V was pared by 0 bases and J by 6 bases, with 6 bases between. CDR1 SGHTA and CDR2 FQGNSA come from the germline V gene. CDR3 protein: CASSLARQNTIYF. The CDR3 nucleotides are TGTGCCAGCAGCTTAGCCAGGCAAAACACCATATATTTT.

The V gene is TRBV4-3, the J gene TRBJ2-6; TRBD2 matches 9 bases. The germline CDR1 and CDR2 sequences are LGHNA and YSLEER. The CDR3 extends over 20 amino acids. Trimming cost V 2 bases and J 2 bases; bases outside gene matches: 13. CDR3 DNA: TGCGCCAGCAGCCAACGGGCGTTCGGGACTAGCCTAGCTGGGGCCAACGTCCTGACTTTC. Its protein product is CASSQRAFGTSLAGANVLTF.

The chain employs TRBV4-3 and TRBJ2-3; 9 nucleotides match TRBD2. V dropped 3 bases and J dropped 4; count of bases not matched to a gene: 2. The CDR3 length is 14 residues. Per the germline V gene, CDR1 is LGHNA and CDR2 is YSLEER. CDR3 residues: CASSQRGGPDTQYF. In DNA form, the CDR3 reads TGCGCCAGCAGCCAGCGGGGGGGCCCAGATACGCAGTATTTT.

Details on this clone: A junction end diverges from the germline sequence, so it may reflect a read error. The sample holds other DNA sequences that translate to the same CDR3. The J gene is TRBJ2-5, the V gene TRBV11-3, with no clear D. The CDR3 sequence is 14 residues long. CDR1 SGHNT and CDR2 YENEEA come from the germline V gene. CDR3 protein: CASNLRPGEETQYF. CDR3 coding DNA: TGTGCCAGCAATCTGAGGCCCGGAGAGGAGACCCAATACTTC. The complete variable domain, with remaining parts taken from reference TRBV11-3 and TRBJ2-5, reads EAGVVQSPRYKIIEKKQPVAFWCNPISGHNTLYWYLQNLGQGPELLIRYENEEAVDDSQLPKDRFSAERLKGVDSTLKIQPAELGDSAVYLCASNLRPGEETQYFGPGTRLLVL.

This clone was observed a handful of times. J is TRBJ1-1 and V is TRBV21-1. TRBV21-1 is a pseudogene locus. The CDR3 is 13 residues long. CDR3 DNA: TGTGCCAAGCGGGGGAGGGGGAACACTGAAGCTTTCTTT. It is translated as CAKRGRGNTEAFF.

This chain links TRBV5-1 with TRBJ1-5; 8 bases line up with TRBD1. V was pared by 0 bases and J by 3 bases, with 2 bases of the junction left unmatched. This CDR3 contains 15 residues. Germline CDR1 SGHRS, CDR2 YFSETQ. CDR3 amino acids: CASSLGTGTNQPQHF. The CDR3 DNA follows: TGCGCCAGCAGCTTGGGGACAGGGACCAATCAGCCCCAGCATTTT.